This T cell receptor beta chain was recorded in a study of shared clonotypes between healthy human individuals (dated by TCRdb to 2020 to 2021). Study-wide context: A couple of women and three men aged 18 to 49 years were included in the cohort. For each donor, CD4 naive and CD4 memory were each given three plates, CD8 naive was given two plates, and CD8 memory was given one plate. The study deeply sequenced blood TCR repertoires of roughly five healthy adults to estimate repertoire size and the extent of clonotype sharing between individuals. Libraries were prepared and TCR repertoires were sequenced by different laboratories using diverse techniques, in order to increase sequencing depth and limit assay-specific biases. Between about 0.8 and 9.5 billion PBMCs per donor were obtained by leukapheresis. The full study reports these points: Roughly 5.2% of naive CD4, approximately 3.7% of naive CD8, about 2.5% of memory CD4, and roughly 0.4% of memory CD8 clonotypes were shared across several donors. Even with the large sequencing depth, rarefaction of the sorted-subset datasets indicated that sequencing was incomplete. Sampling was limited to blood, and TCR repertoires in tissue likely differ from TCR repertoires in blood. Pairwise subsampling indicated that sequencing depth was expected to affect the degree of clonotype sharing among donors. Estimated clonotype richness was generally larger for naive than for memory subsets. Compared with non-shared clonotypes, the clonotypes found in all four sorted-subset donors had higher generation probabilities. The small number of donors limited the genetic and exposure-history diversity represented.

In the case of this clone: The specificity of this receptor is unknown. Per-base quality was not reported, and no clone a single base away is much larger than it.

The donors were healthy, HIV-negative adults with no recently reported acute infections or vaccinations. Every donor was a Caucasian adult residing in Nashville, Tennessee, USA. CD4+ T cells were enriched through magnetic negative selection, after which naive cells were positively selected on CD45RA and the remaining negative fraction served as the memory subset. Blood was obtained by leukapheresis, after which PBMCs were separated by Ficoll-Histopaque density gradient centrifugation and cryopreserved in liquid nitrogen vapor phase. Analytical flow cytometry was used to check the purity and quantity of each magnetically sorted T cell population. From each sorted fraction, genomic DNA was isolated and quantified by UV absorbance on a Nanodrop 2000c. Germline trimming: 4 bases from V, 5 bases from J; junction bases outside gene matches: 14. From its cysteine to its phenylalanine, the CDR3 spans 17 amino acids. CDR3 DNA only is kept here, 51 bases in frame from base 1. Taken from the germline V gene (reference sequence), the CDR1 and CDR2 loops are SGHNT and YYREEE.

Using the deep immunoSEQ assay, TCR CDR3 regions were amplified from genomic DNA by multiplex PCR. For each cell subset, the extracted genomic DNA was distributed evenly across all wells of several immunoSEQ 96-well plates, and each plate served as one replicate. Each replicate PCR for sorted subsets received 200 ng genomic DNA, equal to some 32,000 T cell genomes. Purified libraries were quantified with a Qubit 3.0 fluorometer, sized on a Bioanalyzer 2100, and re-quantified with the KAPA Library Quantification kit. Every immunoSEQ 96-well plate was sequenced on a dedicated single-read 150-cycle Illumina NextSeq 550 flow cell. The published analysis was carried out like this. Because the immunoSEQ output included only junctional sequences and no quality scores, the filtering could not be the same as the filtering used for full-length reads. To assign V/J genes and CDR3, sequences were annotated against IMGT germline references using PyIR, a Python wrapper for IgBLAST v1.9. Any read was removed if the V/J assignment was weak (E-value above 1e-6), the CDR3 was missing, or the read contained stop codons, out-of-frame junctions, or ambiguous translated residues. V3J clonotypes were defined as sequences sharing an identical inferred V gene, J gene, and CDR3 amino acid sequence. The percentage overlap between two repertoires was calculated by dividing the number of shared unique clonotypes by the size of the smaller repertoire. RTK rarefaction, the Chao1 estimator, and Recon v2.1 estimates of unobserved clonotypes were used to assess repertoire richness. Generation probabilities for all TCRbeta clonotypes obtained by the gDNA method from several donors were computed using OLGA. TCRdb limited this immuneACCESS table to in-frame rearrangements with V and J called. A share of clones is missing; checked studies link under half to unresolved V genes, and the rest is unexplained. That table supplies the V and J calls and clone size; D and trimming were determined from the DNA. For this sample there are 2 million to 3 million clones; around nine tenths appear just once. The ten largest make up about 0.13% of the sample.

Sample: naive CD4+ T cells sorted from blood. The cell subset or site label here, explained by the study, means: CD45RA+ positively selected. This chain joins TRBV5-4 to TRBJ2-5; TRBD2 lines up with 10 middle nucleotides. The receptor was derived from a man aged 18-30 years in good health. The nucleotide sequence is given as TGTGCCAGCAGCAGCCGGGGGACTAGCGCTGCTCAGGAGACCCAGTACTTC. Protein translation: CASSSRGTSAAQETQYF.